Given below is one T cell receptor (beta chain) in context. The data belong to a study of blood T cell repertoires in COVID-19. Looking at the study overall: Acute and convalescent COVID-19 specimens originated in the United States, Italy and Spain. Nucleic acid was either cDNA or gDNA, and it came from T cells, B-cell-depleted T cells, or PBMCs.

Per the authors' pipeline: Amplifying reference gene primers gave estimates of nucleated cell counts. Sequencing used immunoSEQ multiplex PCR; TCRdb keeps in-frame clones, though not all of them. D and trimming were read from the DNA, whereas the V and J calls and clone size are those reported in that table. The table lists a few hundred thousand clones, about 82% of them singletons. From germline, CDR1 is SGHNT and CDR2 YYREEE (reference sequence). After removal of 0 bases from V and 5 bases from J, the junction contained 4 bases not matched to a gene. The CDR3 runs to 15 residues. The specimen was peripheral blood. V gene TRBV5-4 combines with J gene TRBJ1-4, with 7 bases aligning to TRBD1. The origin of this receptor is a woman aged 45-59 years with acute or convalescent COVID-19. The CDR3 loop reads CASSLEATGNEKLFF. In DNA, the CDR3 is TGTGCCAGCAGCTTGGAGGCGACAGGGAATGAAAAACTGTTTTTT.